Presented here are 22 T cell receptor beta chains from one specimen sequenced in a study of Ad26.COV2.S vaccination and SARS-CoV-2 variants (dated by TCRdb to the early 2020s). Library preparation employed the immunoSEQ multiplex PCR assay. This is the immuneACCESS table as TCRdb keeps it, with only in-frame sequences that have V and J called. A part of the clones is gone; compared with another copy, unresolved V genes explain less than half, and the rest is unexplained. Here the sample has about 350,000 clones; 65% to 90% occur a single time. About 10% of the sample belongs to the ten largest clones. Interpreted using the paper, the treatment or condition label stands for: roughly 19 received Ad26.COV2.S at low or high dose, single or two shots; roughly 5 received placebo; per-sample allocation not given. Repertoires of vaccine and placebo recipients were sequenced from samples taken on day 63 after the first injection.

The sequencing here drew on peripheral blood, taken in a trial of Ad26.COV2.S vaccine versus placebo. Every receptor here comes from a person aged 18-60 years who received the Ad26.COV2.S COVID-19 vaccine or a placebo.

The rearrangement links TRBV6-1 to TRBJ2-1, with 12 bases matching TRBD2. Germline V gene sequence: CDR1 MNHNS, CDR2 SASEGT. There are 16 residues in the CDR3. Trimming took 0 bases from V and 9 from J; bases not matched to a gene: 6. In nucleotides, the CDR3 is TGTGCCAGCAGTGAAGCGATCTCTAGCGGGAGGGCTGAGCAGTTCTTC. It yields the protein CASSEAISSGRAEQFF.

Here the CDR3 reads CASSIAGVSGSYNEQFF. The CDR3, as DNA: TGTGCCAGTAGTATAGCCGGGGTTAGCGGGAGCTACAATGAGCAGTTCTTC. The chain is built from TRBV19 and TRBJ2-1, with TRBD2 matching over 9 bases. The germline V gene encodes CDR1 LNHDA and CDR2 SQIVND (reference sequence). The CDR3 totals 17 residues. V lost 1 base to trimming and J lost 3 bases; unmatched junction nucleotides: 7. Using reference TRBV19 and TRBJ2-1 for the parts outside the CDR3, the full variable domain is DGGITQSPKYLFRKEGQNVTLSCEQNLNHDAMYWYRQDPGQGLRLIYYSQIVNDFQKGDIAEGYSVSREKKESFPLTVTSAQKNPTAFYLCASSIAGVSGSYNEQFFGPGTRLTVL.

This chain joins TRBV4-3 and TRBJ1-4; D ambiguous. Germline V gives CDR1 LGHNA, CDR2 YSLEER. V was shortened by 1 base and J by 8 bases, with 11 bases between the two germline ends. This CDR3 has 14 residues. CDR3: CASSQGQMAEKLFF. Written as DNA, the CDR3 is TGCGCCAGCAGCCAAGGGCAGATGGCGGAAAAACTGTTTTTT.

The V and J genes are TRBV28 and TRBJ2-7; 7 bases fit TRBD2. The CDR3 is 17 residues long. With 6 bases clipped from V and 2 bases from J, the junction kept 16 bases outside the gene matches. Germline CDR1 reads MDHEN; CDR2 reads SYDVKM. CDR3 amino acids: CASSSPGGGSGPYEQYF. For the CDR3, the DNA is TGTGCCAGCAGCTCCCCTGGGGGGGGGTCGGGCCCCTACGAGCAGTACTTC.

V usage is TRBV7-2 and J usage is TRBJ1-5; D gene ambiguous. The ends were cut back, 0 bases at V and 7 bases at J, with 7 bases in the middle. Germline V gene sequence: CDR1 SGHTA, CDR2 FQGNSA. This CDR3 region has 13 residues. CDR3 sequence reads: CASSLAERQPQHF. The CDR3 region has the DNA TGTGCCAGCAGCTTAGCGGAACGGCAGCCCCAGCATTTT.

The chain uses TRBV7-9 and TRBJ2-5; TRBD1 or TRBD2 may be the D gene (5 bases each). V was clipped by 7 bases and J by 5 bases, with 20 bases between them. The CDR3 extends over 15 amino acids. Looked up from germline, CDR1 is SEHNR and CDR2 is FQNEAQ (reference sequence). CDR3 residues: CASTLSSAGTETQYF. The DNA for the CDR3 is TGTGCCAGCACCCTCTCTTCGGCAGGGACCGAGACCCAGTACTTC.

The V gene is TRBV7-9, the J gene TRBJ1-2, with D unresolved. This CDR3 spans 11 amino acids. Germline CDR1 reads SEHNR; CDR2 reads FQNEAQ (reference sequence). V was shortened by 1 base and J by 10 bases, with 7 bases between the two germline ends. The CDR3 protein is CASSLEGTYTF. The DNA for the CDR3 is TGTGCCAGCAGCTTAGAGGGCACCTACACCTTC.

The genes are TRBV30 and TRBJ2-7, with TRBD2 as a possible D gene (6 bases). Per germline, CDR1 GTSNPN and CDR2 SVGIG (reference sequence). The ends were cut back, 4 bases at V and 3 bases at J, with 10 bases in the middle. This CDR3 region has 12 residues. CDR3 sequence (DNA): TGTGCCTGGAACGGGGGATACTACGAGCAGTACTTC. Protein sequence: CAWNGGYYEQYF.

This chain connects TRBV11-2 to TRBJ2-7; D ambiguous. Trimming took off 8 bases at V and 8 bases at J, with 16 bases between the two ends. Germline assignment: CDR1 SGHAT and CDR2 FQNNGV. CDR3 length: 12 amino acids. In DNA, the CDR3 is TGTGCCAGCTCCCCGGGTGTTCCCAAGCAGTACTTC. Protein: CASSPGVPKQYF.

This clone was seen a single time. The chain carries TRBV7-2 and TRBJ1-6, with D possibly TRBD1 on 6 matching bases. In germline, CDR1 is SGHTA, CDR2 FQGNSA. Trimming pared 4 bases from V and 9 bases from J, leaving 13 bases between. This CDR3 is 14 amino acids long. CDR3 region: CASSSPGAGSPLHF. DNA for the CDR3: TGTGCCAGCAGCTCCCCGGGGGCCGGTTCACCCCTCCACTTT.

This clone showed up just a few times. The V gene is TRBV6-1, the J gene TRBJ2-7; 9 nucleotides match TRBD1. J lost 4 bases, V lost 3 bases, and 4 bases had no gene match. Germline assignment: CDR1 MNHNS and CDR2 SASEGT. The CDR3 totals 14 residues. The CDR3 sequence is CASSDRTGAYEQYF. The DNA of the CDR3 is TGTGCCAGCAGTGACCGGACAGGGGCGTACGAGCAGTACTTC.

This clone is a singleton in its sample. This chain links TRBV19 with TRBJ1-2, with TRBD1 identical over 7 bases. The CDR3 contains 15 residues. J lost 8 bases, V lost 7 bases, and 16 bases had no gene match. CDR1 is LNHDA, CDR2 SQIVND, per germline (reference sequence). The CDR3: CASTATGIGLAGYTF. DNA for the CDR3: TGTGCCAGTACCGCGACAGGGATCGGATTGGCCGGCTACACCTTC.

The chain recombines TRBV7-9 with TRBJ2-7, with 11 bases aligning to TRBD2. Germline assignment: CDR1 SEHNR and CDR2 FQNEAQ (reference sequence). The CDR3 has 15 residues. V shed 5 bases, J shed 3 bases, and the junction held 6 bases outside the gene matches. The CDR3 nucleotides read TGTGCCAGCAGCAGACTAGCGGGGAACCACTACGAGCAGTACTTC. Encoded protein: CASSRLAGNHYEQYF.

The chain combines TRBV4-2 with TRBJ2-7; TRBD2 matches at 7 bases. The CDR3 covers 17 residues. Germline V gives CDR1 LGHNA, CDR2 YNFKEQ. V lost 0 bases to trimming and J lost 1 base; unmatched junction nucleotides: 9. This chain's CDR3 is CASSQDGSGGGSYEQYF. CDR3 coding DNA: TGTGCCAGCAGCCAAGATGGTAGCGGCGGGGGTTCCTACGAGCAGTACTTC.

The chain couples TRBV4-3 to TRBJ1-3; D remains unclear. V was trimmed by 0 bases and J by 1 base, leaving 10 bases between them. Germline V lookup: CDR1 LGHNA, CDR2 YSLEER. The CDR3 runs 16 residues. CDR3 region: CASSQDGPGSGNTIYF. In DNA form, the CDR3 reads TGCGCCAGCAGCCAAGATGGGCCCGGGTCTGGAAACACCATATATTTT.

The chain joins TRBV7-8 to TRBJ1-1; a weak D match, TRBD1 (5 bases). Germline V gene data show CDR1 as SGHVS and CDR2 as FQNEAQ. The CDR3 contains 17 residues. V lost 4 bases and J lost 0, with 18 bases in between. The CDR3 sequence: CASSSLGERPMNTEAFF. Here the CDR3 DNA reads TGTGCCAGCAGCTCCCTAGGGGAAAGGCCCATGAACACTGAAGCTTTCTTT.

V usage is TRBV28 and J usage is TRBJ2-5, with 10 bases identical to TRBD1. V dropped 5 bases and J dropped 5; count of bases not matched to a gene: 8. Germline assignment: CDR1 MDHEN and CDR2 SYDVKM. The CDR3 extends over 15 amino acids. The CDR3 sequence is CASSPRTGGWETQYF. In nucleotides, the CDR3 is TGTGCCAGCAGTCCAAGGACAGGGGGTTGGGAGACCCAGTACTTC.

The V gene is TRBV10-3, the J gene TRBJ2-7, with TRBD1 matching 7 bases. The junction had 2 bases not matched to a gene; V was cut back by 3 bases and J by 0 bases. The CDR3 spans 14 residues. Per the germline V gene, CDR1 is ENHRY and CDR2 is SYGVKD. CDR3 nucleotides: TGTGCCATCAGTGACAGGGGGTACTCCTACGAGCAGTACTTC. Translation: CAISDRGYSYEQYF.

The rearrangement links TRBV27 to TRBJ1-2; possibly TRBD1 for D (5 bases). The germline V and J ends were trimmed by 0 bases and 4 bases, with 9 bases remaining between them. The CDR3 is 14 amino acids. CDR1 MNHEY and CDR2 SMNVEV come from the germline V gene (reference sequence). The CDR3: CASSLSGAIYGYTF. The CDR3 bases are TGTGCCAGCAGTTTATCTGGGGCGATCTATGGCTACACCTTC.

This clone appeared a single time. The chain is built from TRBV9 and TRBJ2-5; D is unresolved. V lost 0 bases, J lost 5 bases, and 14 bases lay in between. The germline V gene encodes CDR1 SGDLS and CDR2 YYNGEE. The CDR3 consists of 15 residues. In DNA, the CDR3 is TGTGCCAGCAGCGTAGAGGACGGAGTCGGGGAGACCCAGTACTTC. It encodes CASSVEDGVGETQYF.

The chain carries TRBV2 and TRBJ2-1, with D tentatively TRBD2 (7 bases). V lost 7 bases, J lost 0 bases, and 16 bases lay in between. The CDR3 extends over 16 amino acids. Germline assignment: CDR1 SNHLY and CDR2 FYNNEI. The CDR3 DNA sequence: TGTGCCAGCACCAAAAGGGGGGGAGGCTCCTACAATGAGCAGTTCTTC. It is translated as CASTKRGGGSYNEQFF.

The rearrangement links TRBV7-2 to TRBJ1-1, with 8 bases aligning to TRBD1. V lost 5 bases and J lost 5; bases outside the gene matches: 10. Germline V CDR1 and CDR2: SGHTA, FQGNSA. The CDR3 spans 15 residues. The CDR3 is CASSPRTGSRTEAFF. As DNA, the CDR3 is TGTGCCAGCAGCCCCCGGACAGGGTCGCGGACTGAAGCTTTCTTT. Full variable domain (remainder filled in from reference TRBV7-2 and TRBJ1-1): GAGVSQSPSNKVTEKGKDVELRCDPISGHTALYWYRQSLGQGLEFLIYFQGNSAPDKSGLPSDRFSAERTGGSVSTLTIQRTQQEDSAVYLCASSPRTGSRTEAFFGQGTRLTVV.